This T cell receptor beta chain was recorded in a study of blood T cells in healthy people across ages. In terms of origin and age, donors were healthy Caucasian individuals from Russia aged 6 to 90. Peripheral blood, around 10 milliliters per donor, was collected. Study findings and constraints: A strong correlation was found between TCR beta diversity and the percentage of naive T cells.

Comment on this clonotype: Its antigen remains unidentified. It may be a read error: a sequence one base away is much more abundant.

The CDR3 extends over 15 amino acids. With 3 bases removed from V and 4 bases from J, the gap between germline ends came to 15 bases. Germline V gene lookup returns CDR1 LGHNT and CDR2 FRNRAP. A second PCR, run for roughly 6 to 11 cycles, used a sample-barcoded 5' primer plus a J-beta primer mix. CDR3-containing paired-end reads numbering at least 2.5 million came from each sample. MiXCR, run by TCRdb on the 5' RACE reads, gives a single entry per CDR3 protein. Of some 1.5 million distinct CDR3 sequences in the sample, about 28% were seen once. The sample comprised blood. This sequence originates from a woman aged 25 to 39 in good health. This chain connects TRBV12-5 to TRBJ2-5, with D perhaps TRBD2 (6 bases). CDR3: CASGFRLVGGETQYF. In DNA, the CDR3 is TGTGCTAGTGGTTTCAGACTAGTGGGAGGAGAGACCCAGTACTTC.